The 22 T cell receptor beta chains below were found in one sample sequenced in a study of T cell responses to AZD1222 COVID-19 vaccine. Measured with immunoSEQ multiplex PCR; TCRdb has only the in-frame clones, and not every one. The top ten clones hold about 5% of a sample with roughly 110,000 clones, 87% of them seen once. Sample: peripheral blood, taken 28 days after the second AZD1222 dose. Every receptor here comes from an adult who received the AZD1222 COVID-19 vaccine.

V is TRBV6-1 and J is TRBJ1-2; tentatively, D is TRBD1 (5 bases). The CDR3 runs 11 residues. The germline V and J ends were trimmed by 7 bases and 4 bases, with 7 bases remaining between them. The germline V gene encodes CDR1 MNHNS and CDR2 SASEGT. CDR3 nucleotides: TGTGCCAGCACGCAGGGCTATGGCTACACCTTC. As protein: CASTQGYGYTF.

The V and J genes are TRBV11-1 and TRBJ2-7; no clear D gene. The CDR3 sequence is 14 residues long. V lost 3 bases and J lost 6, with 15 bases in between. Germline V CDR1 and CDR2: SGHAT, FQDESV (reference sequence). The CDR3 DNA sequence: TGTGCCAGCAGCTTCATGCTAAGCTCTAGCGAGCAGTACTTC. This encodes CASSFMLSSSEQYF.

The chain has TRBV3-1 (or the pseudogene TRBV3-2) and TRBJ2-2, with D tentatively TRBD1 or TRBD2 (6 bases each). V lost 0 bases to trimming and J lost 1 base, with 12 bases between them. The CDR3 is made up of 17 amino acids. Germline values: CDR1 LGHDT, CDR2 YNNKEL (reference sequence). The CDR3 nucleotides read TGTGCCAGCAGCCAAGAATCCGGAGGGGGGAACACCGGGGAGCTGTTTTTT. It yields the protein CASSQESGGGNTGELFF.

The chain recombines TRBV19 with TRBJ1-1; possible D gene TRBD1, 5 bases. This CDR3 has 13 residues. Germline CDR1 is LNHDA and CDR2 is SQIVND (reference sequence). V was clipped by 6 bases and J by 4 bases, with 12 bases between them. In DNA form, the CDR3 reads TGTGCCAGTAGCAAGACAGCGGGCACTGAAGCTTTCTTT. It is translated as CASSKTAGTEAFF.

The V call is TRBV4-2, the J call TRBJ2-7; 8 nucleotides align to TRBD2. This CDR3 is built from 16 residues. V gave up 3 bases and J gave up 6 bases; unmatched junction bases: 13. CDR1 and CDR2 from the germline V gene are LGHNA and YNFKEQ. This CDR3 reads CASSHPTGGRAREQYF. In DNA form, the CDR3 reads TGTGCCAGCAGCCACCCCACGGGGGGGCGGGCCCGCGAGCAGTACTTC.

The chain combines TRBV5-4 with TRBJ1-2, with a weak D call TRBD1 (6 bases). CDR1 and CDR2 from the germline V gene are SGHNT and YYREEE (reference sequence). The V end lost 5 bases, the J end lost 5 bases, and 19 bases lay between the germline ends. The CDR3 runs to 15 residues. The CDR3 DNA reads TGTGCCAGCAGGACACAGGGTAGCAACTATTATGGCTACACCTTC. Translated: CASRTQGSNYYGYTF.

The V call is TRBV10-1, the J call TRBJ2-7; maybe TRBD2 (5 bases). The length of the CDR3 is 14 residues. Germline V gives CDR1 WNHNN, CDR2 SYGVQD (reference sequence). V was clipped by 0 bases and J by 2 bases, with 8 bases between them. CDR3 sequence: CASSESRLPYEQYF. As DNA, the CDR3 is TGCGCCAGCAGTGAGTCGAGACTACCCTACGAGCAGTACTTC.

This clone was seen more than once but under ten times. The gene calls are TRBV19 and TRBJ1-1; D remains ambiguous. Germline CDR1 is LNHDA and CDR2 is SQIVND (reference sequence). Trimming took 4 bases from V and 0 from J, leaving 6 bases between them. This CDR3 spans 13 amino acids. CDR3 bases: TGTGCCAGTAGTAGCCTTATGAACACTGAAGCTTTCTTT. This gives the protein CASSSLMNTEAFF.

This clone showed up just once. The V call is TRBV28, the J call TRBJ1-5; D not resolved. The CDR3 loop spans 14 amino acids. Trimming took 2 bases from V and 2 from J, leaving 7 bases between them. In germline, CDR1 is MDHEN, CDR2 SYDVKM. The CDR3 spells CASSLSRGNQPQHF. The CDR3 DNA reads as TGTGCCAGCAGTTTAAGCCGGGGCAATCAGCCCCAGCATTTT.

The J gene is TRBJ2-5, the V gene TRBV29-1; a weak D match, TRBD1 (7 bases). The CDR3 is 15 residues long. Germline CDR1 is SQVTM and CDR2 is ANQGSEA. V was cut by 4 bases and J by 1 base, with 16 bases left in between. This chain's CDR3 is CSVAGQAAGQETQYF. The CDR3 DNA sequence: TGCAGCGTTGCTGGACAGGCAGCGGGCCAAGAGACCCAGTACTTC.

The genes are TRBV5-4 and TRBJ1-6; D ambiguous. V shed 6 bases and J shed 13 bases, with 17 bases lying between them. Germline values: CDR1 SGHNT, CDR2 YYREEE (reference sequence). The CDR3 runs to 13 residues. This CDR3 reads CASKKEFRDPLHF. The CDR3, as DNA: TGTGCCAGCAAAAAGGAATTCCGGGATCCCCTCCACTTT.

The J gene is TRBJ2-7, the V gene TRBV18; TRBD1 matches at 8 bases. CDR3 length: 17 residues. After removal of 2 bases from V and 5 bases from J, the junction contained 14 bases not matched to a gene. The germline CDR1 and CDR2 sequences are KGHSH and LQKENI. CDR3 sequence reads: CASSPTIQGGTLDEQYF. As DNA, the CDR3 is TGTGCCAGCTCACCAACTATACAGGGGGGAACCTTAGACGAGCAGTACTTC.

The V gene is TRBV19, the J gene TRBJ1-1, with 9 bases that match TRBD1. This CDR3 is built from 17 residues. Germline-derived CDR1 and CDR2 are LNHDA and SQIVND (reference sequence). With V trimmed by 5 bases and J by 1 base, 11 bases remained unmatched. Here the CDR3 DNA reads TGTGCCAGTAGTTCCACCCAGGCGGGACAGGGGAACACTGAAGCTTTCTTT. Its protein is CASSSTQAGQGNTEAFF.

The CDR3 here is CASKTGGGQPQHF. The CDR3 DNA follows: TGTGCCAGCAAAACAGGGGGCGGGCAGCCCCAGCATTTT. The chain employs TRBV27 and TRBJ1-5; 9 positions agree with TRBD1. Germline V gene data show CDR1 as MNHEY and CDR2 as SMNVEV (reference sequence). This CDR3 has 13 residues. The junction had 5 bases not matched to a gene; V was cut back by 7 bases and J by 7 bases.

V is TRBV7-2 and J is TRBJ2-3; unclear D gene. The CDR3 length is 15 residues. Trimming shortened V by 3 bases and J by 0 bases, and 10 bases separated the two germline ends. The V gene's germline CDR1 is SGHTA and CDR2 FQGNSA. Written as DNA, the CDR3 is TGTGCCAGCAGCTTTAGTCCGCTGAGCACAGATACGCAGTATTTT. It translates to CASSFSPLSTDTQYF. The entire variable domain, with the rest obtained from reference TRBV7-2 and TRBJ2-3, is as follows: GAGVSQSPSNKVTEKGKDVELRCDPISGHTALYWYRQSLGQGLEFLIYFQGNSAPDKSGLPSDRFSAERTGGSVSTLTIQRTQQEDSAVYLCASSFSPLSTDTQYFGPGTRLTVL.

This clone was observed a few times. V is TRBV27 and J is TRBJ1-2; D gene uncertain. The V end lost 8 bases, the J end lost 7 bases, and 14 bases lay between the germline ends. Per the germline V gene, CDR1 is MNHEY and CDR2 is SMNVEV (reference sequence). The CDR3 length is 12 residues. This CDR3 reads CASGYLEGGYTF. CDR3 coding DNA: TGTGCCAGCGGATATTTAGAGGGTGGCTACACCTTC.

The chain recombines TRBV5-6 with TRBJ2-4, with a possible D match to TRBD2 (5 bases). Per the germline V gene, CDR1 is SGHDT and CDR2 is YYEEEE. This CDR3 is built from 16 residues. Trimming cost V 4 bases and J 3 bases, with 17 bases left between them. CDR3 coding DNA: TGTGCCAGCAGCCGCCGGGCCTCAAGCGGCAAAAACATTCAGTACTTC. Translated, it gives CASSRRASSGKNIQYF.

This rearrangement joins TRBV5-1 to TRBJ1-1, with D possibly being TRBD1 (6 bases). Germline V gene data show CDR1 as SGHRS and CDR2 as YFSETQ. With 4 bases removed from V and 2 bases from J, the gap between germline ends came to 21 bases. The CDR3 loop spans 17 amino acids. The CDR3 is CASSQEVGQTLNTEAFF. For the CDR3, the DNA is TGCGCCAGCAGCCAGGAGGTAGGACAGACCCTTAACACTGAAGCTTTCTTT.

The CDR3 DNA is TGTGCCATCAATGCAGGCCTAGGCAATGAGCAGTTCTTC. Protein: CAINAGLGNEQFF. This sequence joins TRBV10-3 and TRBJ2-1; D gene uncertain. Germline V CDR1 and CDR2: ENHRY, SYGVKD. V was clipped by 7 bases and J by 6 bases, with 13 bases between them. The length of the CDR3 is 13 residues.

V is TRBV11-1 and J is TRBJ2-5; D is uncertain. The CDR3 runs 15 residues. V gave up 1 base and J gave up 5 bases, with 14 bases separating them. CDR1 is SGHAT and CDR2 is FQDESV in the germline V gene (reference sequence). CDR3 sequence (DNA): TGTGCCAGCAGCTTAGGGTGGGGTTCAAGTGAGACCCAGTACTTC. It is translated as CASSLGWGSSETQYF.

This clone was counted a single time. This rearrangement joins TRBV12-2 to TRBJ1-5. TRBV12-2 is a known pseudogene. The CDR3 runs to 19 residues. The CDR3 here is CASRLEVKGDVGSNQPQHF. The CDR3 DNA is TGTGCAAGTCGCTTAGAAGTAAAGGGCGACGTTGGAAGCAATCAGCCCCAGCATTTT.

CDR3 in DNA: TGTGCCAGCAGCCAGCGGACTAGCGGGGGGGCAGATACGCAGTATTTT. Protein: CASSQRTSGGADTQYF. This chain links TRBV7-9 with TRBJ2-3, with 15 bases matching TRBD2. V was clipped by 5 bases and J by 4 bases; unmatched bases: 4. The CDR3 consists of 16 residues. Germline V CDR1 and CDR2: SEHNR, FQNEAQ (reference sequence).